A selection of T cell receptor beta chains follows, all from one sample in a study of identifying expanded T cells in peripheral blood. Profiling relied on immunoSEQ multiplex PCR, and the TCRdb table lists in-frame clones only, not all of them. The table lists 50,000 or so clones, around nine tenths of them singletons. Sequences were obtained from blood. The receptors derive from a person aged 18-70 years in good health. CDR3s include the opening cysteine and the closing phenylalanine or tryptophan. D genes are given only for firm matches. Clone size is shown for a subset of rows, as once, few, many or a class of expanded clone.

v_gene: TRBV28
j_gene: TRBJ1-3
abundance: -
d_gene: -
CDR3nt: TGTGCCAGCAACTTAGACAGAGCCTCTGGAAACACCATATATTTT
CDR3aa: CASNLDRASGNTIYF

v_gene: TRBV30
j_gene: TRBJ2-7
abundance: -
d_gene: -
CDR3nt: TGTGCTCTGGATGGTTACGAGCAGTACTTC
CDR3aa: CALDGYEQYF

v_gene: TRBV27
j_gene: TRBJ2-1
abundance: -
d_gene: -
CDR3nt: TGTGCCAGCAGTTTATATCTAGCCGGTGAGCAGTTCTTC
CDR3aa: CASSLYLAGEQFF

v_gene: TRBV29-1
j_gene: TRBJ2-5
abundance: -
d_gene: TRBD1
CDR3nt: TGCAGCGTTACATCCATCCACAGGGGAGAGACCCAGTACTTC
CDR3aa: CSVTSIHRGETQYF

v_gene: TRBV12-5
j_gene: TRBJ1-1
abundance: -
d_gene: -
CDR3nt: TGTGCTAGTGGTTTTGGTCTCCCGGGTAGGACTGAAGCTTTCTTT
CDR3aa: CASGFGLPGRTEAFF

v_gene: TRBV5-4
j_gene: TRBJ1-2
abundance: -
d_gene: TRBD1
CDR3nt: TGTGCCAGCAGCCTACAGGGGCTTAATGGCTACACCTTC
CDR3aa: CASSLQGLNGYTF

v_gene: TRBV11-2
j_gene: TRBJ2-6
abundance: -
d_gene: -
CDR3nt: TGTGCCAGCAGTAAACCCGACCCCTCTGGGGCCAACGTCCTGACTTTC
CDR3aa: CASSKPDPSGANVLTF

v_gene: TRBV9
j_gene: TRBJ1-1
abundance: -
d_gene: TRBD1
CDR3nt: TGTGCCAGCAGCACCACAGCACAGGGGGCGGCTTTCTTT
CDR3aa: CASSTTAQGAAFF

v_gene: TRBV5-6
j_gene: TRBJ2-1
abundance: -
d_gene: TRBD2
CDR3nt: TGTGCCAGCAGCTTGTTGCGACTAGCAGCGTACGAGCAGTTCTTC
CDR3aa: CASSLLRLAAYEQFF

v_gene: TRBV27
j_gene: TRBJ1-2
abundance: -
d_gene: -
CDR3nt: TGTGCCAGCAGGCCAAGTCTTGAGGGTGGCTACACCTTC
CDR3aa: CASRPSLEGGYTF

v_gene: TRBV11-2
j_gene: TRBJ1-1
abundance: -
d_gene: -
CDR3nt: TGTGCCAGCAGCTCGTACTTGGGGGCCACTGAAGCTTTCTTT
CDR3aa: CASSSYLGATEAFF

v_gene: TRBV19
j_gene: TRBJ2-2
abundance: -
d_gene: TRBD2
CDR3nt: TGTGCCAGTAGTACCCCCTTCGGCGGGAGTCAATTCGGGGAGCTGTTTTTT
CDR3aa: CASSTPFGGSQFGELFF

v_gene: TRBV18
j_gene: TRBJ2-5
abundance: -
d_gene: -
CDR3nt: TGTGCCAGCTCACCAAAATGGCAGATCGTGGAGACCCAGTACTTC
CDR3aa: CASSPKWQIVETQYF

v_gene: TRBV10-3
j_gene: TRBJ1-1
abundance: -
d_gene: -
CDR3nt: TGTGCCATCAGTGAGTCGGGGTGGGGCACTGAAGCTTTCTTT
CDR3aa: CAISESGWGTEAFF

v_gene: TRBV28
j_gene: TRBJ1-4
abundance: -
d_gene: -
CDR3nt: TGTGCCAGCAGTTTAAACAGGGCGGGTGAAAAACTGTTTTTT
CDR3aa: CASSLNRAGEKLFF

v_gene: TRBV5-4
j_gene: TRBJ2-7
abundance: -
d_gene: TRBD2
CDR3nt: TGTGCCAGCAGCAGGTCTAGCGGGCCCTACGAGCAGTACTTC
CDR3aa: CASSRSSGPYEQYF

v_gene: TRBV6-4
j_gene: TRBJ2-1
abundance: few
d_gene: -
CDR3nt: TGTGCCAGCAGTGCGGACAGCGAAGTCAATGAGCAGTTCTTC
CDR3aa: CASSADSEVNEQFF

v_gene: TRBV23-1
j_gene: TRBJ2-7
abundance: few
d_gene: -
CDR3nt: TGCGCCAGCAGCCCCGAGGGCTTTTCCTACGAGCAGTACTTC
CDR3aa: CASSPEGFSYEQYF

v_gene: TRBV25-1
j_gene: TRBJ2-5
abundance: -
d_gene: -
CDR3nt: TGTGCCAGCAGTCCCGGGGGAGCCCAAGAGACCCAGTACTTC
CDR3aa: CASSPGGAQETQYF

v_gene: TRBV5-6
j_gene: TRBJ1-1
abundance: once
d_gene: TRBD1
CDR3nt: TGTGCCAGCAGCCCGCAGACAGGGAGCACTGAAGCTTTCTTT
CDR3aa: CASSPQTGSTEAFF

v_gene: TRBV27
j_gene: TRBJ2-7
abundance: -
d_gene: -
CDR3nt: TGTGTCAGCAGTTTATTCGGAGTCTCAGCCTACGAGCAGTACTTC
CDR3aa: CVSSLFGVSAYEQYF

v_gene: TRBV7-9
j_gene: TRBJ1-2
abundance: -
d_gene: -
CDR3nt: TGTGCCAGCAGCCCGATAGCGCGTAGAGAAAGTCACTACACCTTC
CDR3aa: CASSPIARRESHYTF

v_gene: TRBV11-2
j_gene: TRBJ2-7
abundance: -
d_gene: -
CDR3nt: TGTGCCAGCAGCCTGACCTACGAGCAGTACTTC
CDR3aa: CASSLTYEQYF